This TCR beta chain came from a study of T cells after yellow fever vaccination. The germline V gene encodes CDR1 SEHNR and CDR2 FQNEAQ (reference sequence). There are 14 residues in the CDR3. The V and J ends lost 1 base and 5 bases respectively, with 11 bases between them. A single record per CDR3 protein comes from TCRdb applying MiXCR to the 5' RACE reads. The table includes 450,000 to 650,000 distinct CDR3 sequences, just over 20% detected once. The starting material was PBMCs, obtained roughly 20 days after the first yellow fever vaccination. The rearrangement uses TRBV7-9 and TRBJ1-2, with TRBD1 as a possible D gene (5 bases). The receptor was isolated from a man aged 18-30 years who received the YFV17D yellow fever vaccine. The CDR3 spells CASSLGSGGYGYTF. CDR3 nucleotide sequence: TGTGCCAGCAGCTTAGGGTCCGGGGGATATGGCTACACCTTC.